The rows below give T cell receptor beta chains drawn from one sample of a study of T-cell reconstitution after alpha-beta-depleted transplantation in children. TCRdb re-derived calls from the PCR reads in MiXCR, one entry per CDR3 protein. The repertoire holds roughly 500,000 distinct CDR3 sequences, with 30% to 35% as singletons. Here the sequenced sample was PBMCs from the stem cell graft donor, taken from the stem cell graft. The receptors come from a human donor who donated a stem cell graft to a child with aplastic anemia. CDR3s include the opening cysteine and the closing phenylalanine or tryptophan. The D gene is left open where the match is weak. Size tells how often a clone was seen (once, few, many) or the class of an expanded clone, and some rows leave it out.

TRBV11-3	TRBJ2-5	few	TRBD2	CASSSRGDETQYF	TGTGCCAGCAGCTCGCGGGGGGACGAGACCCAGTACTTC
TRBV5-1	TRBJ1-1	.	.	CASSLRGVTEAFF	TGCGCCAGCAGCTTGCGAGGGGTTACTGAAGCTTTCTTT
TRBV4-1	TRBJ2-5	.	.	CASRLGPTETQYF	TGCGCCAGCAGATTAGGACCGACTGAGACCCAGTACTTC
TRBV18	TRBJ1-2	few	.	CASSPAAQGSLYGYTF	TGTGCCAGCTCACCTGCGGCACAGGGTTCTCTTTATGGCTACACCTTC
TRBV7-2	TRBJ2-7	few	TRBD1	CASSSPGQAPSYEQYF	TGTGCCAGCAGCTCCCCCGGACAGGCCCCCTCCTACGAGCAGTACTTC
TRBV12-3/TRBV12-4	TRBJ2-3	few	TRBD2	CASSLDPLAGPKYF	TGTGCCAGCAGTTTAGACCCCTTAGCGGGTCCCAAGTATTTT
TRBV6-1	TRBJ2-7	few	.	CASSVRGSDPYEQYF	TGTGCCAGCAGCGTAAGGGGGTCAGACCCCTACGAGCAGTACTTC
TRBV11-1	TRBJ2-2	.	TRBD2	CASSLAPGGFRTGELFF	TGTGCCAGCAGCTTAGCGCCGGGAGGATTTAGGACCGGGGAGCTGTTTTTT
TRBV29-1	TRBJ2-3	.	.	CSARKSVSADTQYF	TGCAGCGCCCGAAAGTCAGTATCGGCAGATACGCAGTATTTT
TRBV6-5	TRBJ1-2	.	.	CASSYDGLNYGYTF	TGTGCCAGCAGTTACGACGGACTTAACTATGGCTACACCTTC
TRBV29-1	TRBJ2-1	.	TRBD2	CSARLAGAWEQSF	TGCAGCGCAAGACTAGCGGGAGCGTGGGAGCAGTCCTTC
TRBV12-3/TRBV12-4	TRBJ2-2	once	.	CASSSVLDNTGELFF	TGTGCCAGCAGTTCCGTTTTAGACAACACCGGGGAGCTGTTTTTT
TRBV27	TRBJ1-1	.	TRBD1	CASSLGGLYTEAFF	TGTGCCAGCAGTCTAGGGGGCCTGTACACTGAAGCTTTCTTT
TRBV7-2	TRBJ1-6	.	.	CASSRSRQNNSPLHF	TGTGCCAGCAGCCGAAGCAGGCAGAATAATTCACCCCTCCACTTT
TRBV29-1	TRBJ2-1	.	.	CSVVTGPKVQFF	TGCAGCGTTGTAACGGGCCCCAAGGTGCAGTTCTTC
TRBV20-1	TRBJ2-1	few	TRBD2	CSARDRGLAGGRGEQFF	TGCAGTGCTAGAGATCGGGGACTAGCGGGAGGGCGGGGTGAGCAGTTCTTC
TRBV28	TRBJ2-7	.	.	CASSPDGISYEQYF	TGTGCCAGCAGCCCGGACGGTATTTCCTACGAGCAGTACTTC
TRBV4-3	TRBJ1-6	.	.	CASSQVDRNNSPLHF	TGCGCCAGCAGCCAAGTCGACAGGAACAATTCACCCCTCCACTTT
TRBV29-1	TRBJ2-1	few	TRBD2	CSVDGISGLAGLEQFF	TGCAGCGTTGATGGGATCTCGGGACTAGCGGGTCTTGAGCAGTTCTTC
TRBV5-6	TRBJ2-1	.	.	CASSLVGQTYNEQFF	TGTGCCAGCAGCTTGGTTGGGCAGACCTACAATGAGCAGTTCTTC